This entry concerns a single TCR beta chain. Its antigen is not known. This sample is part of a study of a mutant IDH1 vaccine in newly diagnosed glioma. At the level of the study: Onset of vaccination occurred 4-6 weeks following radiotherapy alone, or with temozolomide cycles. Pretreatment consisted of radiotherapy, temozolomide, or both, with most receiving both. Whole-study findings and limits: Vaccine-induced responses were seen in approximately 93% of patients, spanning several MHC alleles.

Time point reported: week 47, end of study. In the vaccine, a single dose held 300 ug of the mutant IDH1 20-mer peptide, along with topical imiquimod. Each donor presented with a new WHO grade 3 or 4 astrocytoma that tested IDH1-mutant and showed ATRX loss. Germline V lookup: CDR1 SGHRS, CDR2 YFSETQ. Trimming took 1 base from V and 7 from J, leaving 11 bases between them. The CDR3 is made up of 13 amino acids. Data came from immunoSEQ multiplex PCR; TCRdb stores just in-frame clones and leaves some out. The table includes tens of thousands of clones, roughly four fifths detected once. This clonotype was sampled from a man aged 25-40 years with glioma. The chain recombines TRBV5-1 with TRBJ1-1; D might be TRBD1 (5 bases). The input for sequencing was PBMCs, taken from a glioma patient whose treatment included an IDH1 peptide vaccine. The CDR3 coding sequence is TGCGCCAGCAGCTTGCAGGGAACAAGTGAAGCTTTCTTT. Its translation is CASSLQGTSEAFF. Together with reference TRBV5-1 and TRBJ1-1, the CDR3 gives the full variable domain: KAGVTQTPRYLIKTRGQQVTLSCSPISGHRSVSWYQQTPGQGLQFLFEYFSETQRNKGNFPGRFSGRQFSNSRSEMNVSTLELGDSALYLCASSLQGTSEAFFGQGTRLTVV.